A selection of T cell receptor beta chains follows, all from one sample in a study of T cell clonotyping in hematopoietic cell transplantation. Generated by immunoSEQ multiplex PCR, the TCRdb table keeps only in-frame clones and is missing some. Counted here are 40,000 to 45,000 clones, 85% to 95% occurring once; the ten biggest clones make up approximately 0.8%. The specimen sequenced was peripheral blood mononuclear cells. The receptor source for this set is a woman aged 45 to 65 in good health. Some clones in this sample may be carry-over from other donors' samples. Both conserved end residues are part of each CDR3. A D gene is named only where the DNA matches it firmly. A row's size may be missing; if present it is once, few, many or a size class.

-,once,TRBV4-1,TRBJ1-1,TGCGCCAGCAGTAAAGAGACCGGGGAGAACACTGAAGCTTTCTTT,CASSKETGENTEAFF
-,-,TRBV27,TRBJ2-7,TGTGCCAGCAGCCCAATCCGGGACCACTACTACGAGCAGTACTTC,CASSPIRDHYYEQYF
TRBD1,once,TRBV27,TRBJ1-4,TGTGCCAGCAGTCCGACAGGGTTTAATGAAAAACTGTTTTTT,CASSPTGFNEKLFF
-,-,TRBV7-8,TRBJ1-5,TGTGCCAGCAGCTTAGTCGATTCAGGCCAGCCCCAGCATTTT,CASSLVDSGQPQHF
TRBD1,-,TRBV27,TRBJ1-1,TGTGCCAGCCGGACAGGATACTTGAACACTGAAGCTTTCTTT,CASRTGYLNTEAFF
-,few,TRBV28,TRBJ2-7,TGTGCCAGCAGTGGCGACATCTCCTACGAGCAGTACTTC,CASSGDISYEQYF
-,-,TRBV5-6,TRBJ2-1,TGTGCCAGCAGCTTGGTTACTAATGAGCAGTTCTTC,CASSLVTNEQFF
-,-,TRBV27,TRBJ1-1,TGTGCCAGCAGTTCGAAACCTTGGGTGACTGAAGCTTTCTTT,CASSSKPWVTEAFF
-,-,TRBV7-2,TRBJ1-5,TGTGCCAGCAGCTTAAGCTCCCGGGATCAGCCCCAGCATTTT,CASSLSSRDQPQHF
-,-,TRBV11-3,TRBJ2-4,TGTGCCAGCAGCGCAAGAGGGGTCGGACACCAACGCTTC,CASSARGVGHQRF
TRBD1,-,TRBV18,TRBJ1-2,TGTGCCAGCTCGACTCCGAGGGGGCCGAACTATGGCTACACCTTC,CASSTPRGPNYGYTF
TRBD1,-,TRBV7-6,TRBJ1-1,TGTGCCAGCAGCTTCACAGGGGACACTGAAGCTTTCTTT,CASSFTGDTEAFF
TRBD1,-,TRBV9,TRBJ2-6,TGTGCCAGCAGCACGACAGGGGTTGGGGCCAACGTCCTGACTTTC,CASSTTGVGANVLTF
TRBD2,-,TRBV7-2,TRBJ2-1,TGTGCCAGCAGCTTACAGCGGGGGGTGTCGTACAATGAGCAGTTCTTC,CASSLQRGVSYNEQFF
-,-,TRBV6-5,TRBJ1-2,TGTGCCAGCAGACAGGGTTCCTATGGCTACACCTTC,CASRQGSYGYTF
TRBD1,-,TRBV4-2,TRBJ1-4,TGTGCCAGCAGCCAGGAGACAGGGGCCGGGGGAGCTAATGAAAAACTGTTTTTT,CASSQETGAGGANEKLFF
TRBD1,once,TRBV4-3,TRBJ1-2,TGCGCCAGCAGCCAAGAGCCGACAGGGGCGGGAGGCTACACCTTC,CASSQEPTGAGGYTF
-,-,TRBV30,TRBJ1-2,TGTGCCTGGAGCAACAAGGGCCAGGGAGTGAAAGGCTACACCTTC,CAWSNKGQGVKGYTF
TRBD2,-,TRBV6-1,TRBJ2-5,TGTGCCGCAGAGGGAGGGGCAGACCAAGAGACCCAGTACTTC,CAAEGGADQETQYF
-,-,TRBV20-1,TRBJ1-5,TGCAGTGCTAGTAAAGGGCAGCCCCAGCATTTT,CSASKGQPQHF
-,-,TRBV6-5,TRBJ2-2,TGTGCCAGCAGAAGACCACGGCAATCCGGGGAGCTGTTTTTT,CASRRPRQSGELFF
-,-,TRBV5-4,TRBJ2-5,TGTGCCAGCACCATGGGGGCCAGCGGCCAAGAGACCCAGTACTTC,CASTMGASGQETQYF
-,once,TRBV5-4,TRBJ1-2,TGTGCCAGCAGACGGGACACTCTCTATGGCTACACCTTC,CASRRDTLYGYTF
TRBD2,few,TRBV4-2,TRBJ2-7,TGTGCCAGCAGCCAAGATATCCCCGGGGGGTCCATGACATCCCCCTACGAGCAGTACTTC,CASSQDIPGGSMTSPYEQYF
-,once,TRBV7-9,TRBJ1-5,TGTGCCAGCAGCTTAGGTTCAACGAGCTCCCAGCATTTT,CASSLGSTSSQHF
-,-,TRBV27,TRBJ1-5,TGTGCCAGCAGTTTAGAAGGGCCGAATCAGCCCCAGCATTTT,CASSLEGPNQPQHF
-,-,TRBV7-2,TRBJ1-3,TGTGCCAGCAGATCGGAGGAAAACACCATATATTTT,CASRSEENTIYF
TRBD1,-,TRBV6-5,TRBJ2-2,TGTGCCAGCAGTGCACGTGGGACAGCCGGGGAGCTGTTTTTT,CASSARGTAGELFF
TRBD1,-,TRBV2,TRBJ2-7,TGTGCCAGCGGCCGGGACAGGCTGAATTCCTACGAGCAGTACTTC,CASGRDRLNSYEQYF
-,-,TRBV27,TRBJ2-5,TGTGCCAGCAGTGTTCATGGTTCGGAGACCCAGTACTTC,CASSVHGSETQYF
-,-,TRBV27,TRBJ1-2,TGTGCCAGCAGTGACACCTACGCGGGAAACTATGGCTACACCTTC,CASSDTYAGNYGYTF
TRBD2,-,TRBV6-4,TRBJ2-3,TGTGCCAGCAGTCTAGCGGGGGCCTCAGATACGCAGTATTTT,CASSLAGASDTQYF
-,-,TRBV7-7,TRBJ1-1,TGTGCCAGCAGTTATGACAGGAACACTGAAGCTTTCTTT,CASSYDRNTEAFF
-,few,TRBV18,TRBJ2-5,TGTGCCAGCTCACCAAACAGGGAGCAAGAGACCCAGTACTTC,CASSPNREQETQYF
-,-,TRBV6-5,TRBJ2-3,TGTGCCAGCAGTCCGCAGATGTCCGGAGATACGCAGTATTTT,CASSPQMSGDTQYF
-,once,TRBV21-1,TRBJ2-7,TGTGCCAGCAGCAAAGAGGAGGGCAGATATCGGGAGCAGTACTTC,CASSKEEGRYREQYF
-,-,TRBV10-3,TRBJ1-2,TGTGCCATCAGTGAGAACCCAGGGGATCTTCTGGGCTACACCTTC,CAISENPGDLLGYTF
TRBD1,-,TRBV7-9,TRBJ2-5,TGTGCCAGCAGCTTAGTAGGGACAGGGGTCCCAGAGACCCAGTACTTC,CASSLVGTGVPETQYF
-,-,TRBV7-9,TRBJ1-3,TGTGCCAGCAGCCTTAAGGACCGGGGGCCTGGAAACACCATATATTTT,CASSLKDRGPGNTIYF
-,-,TRBV7-2,TRBJ2-5,TGTGCCAGCAGCTTAGAGCCAGAAAATTTCCAAGAGACCCAGTACTTC,CASSLEPENFQETQYF
-,-,TRBV7-3,TRBJ1-2,TGTGCCAGCAGCTTAGAGGGCGCTAACTATGGCTACACCTTC,CASSLEGANYGYTF